These 2 T cell receptor beta chains came from one sample sequenced in a study of T cells after posttransplantation cyclophosphamide. A marrow graft followed busulfan-fludarabine conditioning, with cyclophosphamide on days +3 and +4. Sequenced by immunoSEQ multiplex PCR; TCRdb stores in-frame clones only, minus some. The table shows thousands of clones, with about 80% occurring only once. Material: PBMCs, obtained after allogeneic stem cell transplant with posttransplant cyclophosphamide. The receptors derive from a female patient aged 50 to 65 who received an allogeneic stem cell transplant from a related donor, was CMV-positive, and had no GVHD. Some T cells may be provided by the graft donor.

This chain connects TRBV2 to TRBJ2-2, with a weak D call TRBD2 (7 bases). Trimming took off 4 bases at V and 2 bases at J, with 8 bases between the two ends. The CDR3 length is 14 residues. Germline V gene sequence: CDR1 SNHLY, CDR2 FYNNEI. CDR3 nucleotide sequence: TGTGCCAGCAGTGCGGGGGGCAACACCGGGGAGCTGTTTTTT. Its translation: CASSAGGNTGELFF.

The J gene is TRBJ2-7, the V gene TRBV15, with D maybe TRBD1 (5 bases). This CDR3 has 15 amino acids. Germline lookup yields CDR1 LNHNV and CDR2 YYDKDF (reference sequence). V was cut by 3 bases and J by 2 bases, with 14 bases left in between. CDR3 nucleotides: TGTGCCACCAGCAGGGAAAACGCAGGGCCCTACGAGCAGTACTTC. Its translation: CATSRENAGPYEQYF.